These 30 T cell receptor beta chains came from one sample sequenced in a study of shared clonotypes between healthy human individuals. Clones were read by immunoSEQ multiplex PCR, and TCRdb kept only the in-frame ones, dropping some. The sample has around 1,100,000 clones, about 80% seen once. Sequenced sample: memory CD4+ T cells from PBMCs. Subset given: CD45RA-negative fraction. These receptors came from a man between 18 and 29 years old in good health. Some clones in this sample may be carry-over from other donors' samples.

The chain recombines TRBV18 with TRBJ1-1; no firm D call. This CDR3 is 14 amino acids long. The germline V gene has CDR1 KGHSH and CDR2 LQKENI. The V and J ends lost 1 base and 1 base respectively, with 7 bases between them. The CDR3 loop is CASSPRTENTEAFF. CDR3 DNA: TGTGCCAGCTCACCACGGACCGAGAACACTGAAGCTTTCTTT.

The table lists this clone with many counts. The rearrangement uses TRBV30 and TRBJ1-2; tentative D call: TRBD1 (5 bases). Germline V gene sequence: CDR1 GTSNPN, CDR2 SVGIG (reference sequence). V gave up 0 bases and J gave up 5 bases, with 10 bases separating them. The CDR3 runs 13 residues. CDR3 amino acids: CAWSVAGEYGYTF. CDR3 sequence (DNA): TGTGCCTGGAGTGTTGCGGGGGAGTATGGCTACACCTTC.

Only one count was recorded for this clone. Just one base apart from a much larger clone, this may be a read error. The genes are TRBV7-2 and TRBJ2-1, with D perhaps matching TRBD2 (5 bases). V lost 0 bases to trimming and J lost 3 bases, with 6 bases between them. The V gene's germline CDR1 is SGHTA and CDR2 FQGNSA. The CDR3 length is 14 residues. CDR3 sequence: CASSLAGVYNEQFF. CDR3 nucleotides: TGTGCCAGCAGCTTAGCGGGAGTCTACAATGAGCAGTTCTTC.

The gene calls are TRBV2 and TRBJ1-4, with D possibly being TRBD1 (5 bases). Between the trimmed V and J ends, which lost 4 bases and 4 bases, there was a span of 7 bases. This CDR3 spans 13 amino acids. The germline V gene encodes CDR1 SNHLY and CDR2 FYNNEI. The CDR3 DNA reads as TGTGCCAGCAGTGTCCAGGGTAATGAAAAACTGTTTTTT. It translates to CASSVQGNEKLFF. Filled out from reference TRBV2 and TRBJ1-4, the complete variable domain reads EPEVTQTPSHQVTQMGQEVILRCVPISNHLYFYWYRQILGQKVEFLVSFYNNEISEKSEIFDDQFSVERPDGSNFTLKIRSTKLEDSAMYFCASSVQGNEKLFFGSGTQLSVL.

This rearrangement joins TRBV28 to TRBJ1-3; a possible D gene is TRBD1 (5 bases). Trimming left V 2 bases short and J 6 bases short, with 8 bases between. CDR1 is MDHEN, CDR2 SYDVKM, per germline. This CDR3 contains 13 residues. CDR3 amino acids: CASSLRQLNTIYF. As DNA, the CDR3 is TGTGCCAGCAGTTTAAGACAGCTAAACACCATATATTTT.

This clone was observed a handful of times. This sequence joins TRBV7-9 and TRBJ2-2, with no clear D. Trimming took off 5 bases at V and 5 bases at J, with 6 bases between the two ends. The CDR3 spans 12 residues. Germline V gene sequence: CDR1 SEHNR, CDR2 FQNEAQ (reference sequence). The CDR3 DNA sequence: TGTGCCAGCAGCCAGTTAACCGGGGAGCTGTTTTTT. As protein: CASSQLTGELFF.

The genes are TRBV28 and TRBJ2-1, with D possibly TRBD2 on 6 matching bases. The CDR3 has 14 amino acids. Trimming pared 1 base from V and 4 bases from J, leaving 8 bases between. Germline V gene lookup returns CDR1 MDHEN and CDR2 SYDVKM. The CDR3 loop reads CASSLLAGYNEQFF. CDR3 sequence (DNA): TGTGCCAGCAGTTTATTGGCGGGGTACAATGAGCAGTTCTTC.

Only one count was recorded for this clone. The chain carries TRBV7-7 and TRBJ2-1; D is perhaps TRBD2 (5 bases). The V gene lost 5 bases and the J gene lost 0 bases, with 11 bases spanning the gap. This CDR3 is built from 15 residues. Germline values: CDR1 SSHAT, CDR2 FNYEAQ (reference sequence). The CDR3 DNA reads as TGTGCCAGCAGCCCGGACTTGAGCTCCTACAATGAGCAGTTCTTC. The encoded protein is CASSPDLSSYNEQFF.

This chain's CDR3 is CATSREGDSNQPQHF. CDR3 nucleotides: TGTGCCACCAGCAGAGAAGGGGATAGCAATCAGCCCCAGCATTTT. The V gene is TRBV15, the J gene TRBJ1-5; possible D gene TRBD1, 5 bases. V dropped 0 bases and J dropped 0 bases, with 6 bases sitting between them. The germline gives CDR1 LNHNV, CDR2 YYDKDF (reference sequence). The CDR3 sequence is 15 residues long.

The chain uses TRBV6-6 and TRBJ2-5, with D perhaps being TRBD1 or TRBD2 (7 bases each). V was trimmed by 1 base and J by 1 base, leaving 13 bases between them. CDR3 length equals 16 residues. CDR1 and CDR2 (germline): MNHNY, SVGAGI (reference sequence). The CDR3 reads CASSYLQGTIQETQYF. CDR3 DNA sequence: TGTGCCAGCAGTTACTTACAGGGGACTATCCAAGAGACCCAGTACTTC.

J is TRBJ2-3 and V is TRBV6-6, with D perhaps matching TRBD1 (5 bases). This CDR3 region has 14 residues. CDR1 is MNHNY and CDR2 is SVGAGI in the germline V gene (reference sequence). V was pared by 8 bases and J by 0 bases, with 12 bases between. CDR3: CASGAASSTDTQYF. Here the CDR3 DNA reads TGTGCCAGCGGGGCGGCCAGCAGCACAGATACGCAGTATTTT.

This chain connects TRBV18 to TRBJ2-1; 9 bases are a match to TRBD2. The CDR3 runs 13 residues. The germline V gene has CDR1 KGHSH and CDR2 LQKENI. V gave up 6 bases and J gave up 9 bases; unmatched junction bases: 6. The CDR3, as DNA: TGTGCCAGCTCTGCTAGCGGGGCAAGTGAGCAGTTCTTC. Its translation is CASSASGASEQFF.

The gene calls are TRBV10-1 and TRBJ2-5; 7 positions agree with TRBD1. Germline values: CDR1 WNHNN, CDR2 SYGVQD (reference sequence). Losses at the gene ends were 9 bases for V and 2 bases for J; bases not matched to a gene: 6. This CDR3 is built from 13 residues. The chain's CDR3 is CARPPDRQETQYF. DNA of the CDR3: TGCGCCAGGCCCCCGGACAGGCAAGAGACCCAGTACTTC.

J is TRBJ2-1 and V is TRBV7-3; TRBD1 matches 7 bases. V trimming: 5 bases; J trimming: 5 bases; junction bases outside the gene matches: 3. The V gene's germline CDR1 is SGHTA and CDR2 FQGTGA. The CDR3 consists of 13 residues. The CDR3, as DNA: TGTGCCAGCAGCCACGGACAGGACAATGAGCAGTTCTTC. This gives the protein CASSHGQDNEQFF.

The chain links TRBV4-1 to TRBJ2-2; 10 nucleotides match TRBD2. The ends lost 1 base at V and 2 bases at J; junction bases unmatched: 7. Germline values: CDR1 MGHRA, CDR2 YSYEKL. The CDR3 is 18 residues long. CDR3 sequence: CASSQGRLAGANTGELFF. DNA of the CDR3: TGCGCCAGCAGCCAAGGTCGTCTAGCGGGAGCCAACACCGGGGAGCTGTTTTTT.

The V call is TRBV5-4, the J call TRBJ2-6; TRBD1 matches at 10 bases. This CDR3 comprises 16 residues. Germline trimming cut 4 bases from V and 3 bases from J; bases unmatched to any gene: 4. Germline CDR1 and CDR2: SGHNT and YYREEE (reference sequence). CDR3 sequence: CASSDRGLVGANVLTF. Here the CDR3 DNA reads TGTGCCAGCAGCGACAGGGGGCTGGTTGGGGCCAACGTCCTGACTTTC.

The CDR3 loop reads CAISFVDRDYGYTF. For the CDR3, the DNA is TGTGCCATCAGTTTTGTCGACAGGGACTATGGCTACACCTTC. J is TRBJ1-2 and V is TRBV10-3; 7 bases line up with TRBD1. Per germline, CDR1 ENHRY and CDR2 SYGVKD. Trimming at V came to 5 bases and at J to 3 bases, leaving 6 bases not matched to a gene. This CDR3 is 14 amino acids long.

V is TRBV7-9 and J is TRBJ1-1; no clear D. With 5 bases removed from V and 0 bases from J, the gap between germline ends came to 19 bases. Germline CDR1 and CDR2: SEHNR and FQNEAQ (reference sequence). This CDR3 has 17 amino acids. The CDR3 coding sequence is TGTGCCAGCAGCCCCGGGTGGGCGCGGGGATTGAACACTGAAGCTTTCTTT. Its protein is CASSPGWARGLNTEAFF.

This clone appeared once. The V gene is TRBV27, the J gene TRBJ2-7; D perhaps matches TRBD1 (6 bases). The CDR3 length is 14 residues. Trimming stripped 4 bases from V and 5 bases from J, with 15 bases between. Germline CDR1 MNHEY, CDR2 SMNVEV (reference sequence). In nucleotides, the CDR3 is TGTGCCAGCAGTTCGAAAGCACAGGGAAACGAGCAGTACTTC. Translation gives CASSSKAQGNEQYF.

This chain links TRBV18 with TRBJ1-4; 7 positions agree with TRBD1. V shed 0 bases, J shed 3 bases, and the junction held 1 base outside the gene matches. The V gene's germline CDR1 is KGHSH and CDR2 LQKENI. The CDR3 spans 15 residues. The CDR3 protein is CASSPPTGANEKLFF. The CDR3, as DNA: TGTGCCAGCTCACCACCAACAGGGGCTAATGAAAAACTGTTTTTT. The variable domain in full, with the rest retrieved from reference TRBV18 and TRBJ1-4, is NAGVMQNPRHLVRRRGQEARLRCSPMKGHSHVYWYRQLPEEGLKFMVYLQKENIIDESGMPKERFSAEFPKEGPSILRIQQVVRGDSAAYFCASSPPTGANEKLFFGSGTQLSVL.

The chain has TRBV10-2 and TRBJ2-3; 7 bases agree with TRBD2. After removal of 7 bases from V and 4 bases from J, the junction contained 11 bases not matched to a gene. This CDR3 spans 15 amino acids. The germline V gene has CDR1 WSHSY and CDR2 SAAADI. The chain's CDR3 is CASMDGGSGPDTQYF. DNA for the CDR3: TGCGCCAGCATGGACGGCGGGAGTGGTCCAGATACGCAGTATTTT.

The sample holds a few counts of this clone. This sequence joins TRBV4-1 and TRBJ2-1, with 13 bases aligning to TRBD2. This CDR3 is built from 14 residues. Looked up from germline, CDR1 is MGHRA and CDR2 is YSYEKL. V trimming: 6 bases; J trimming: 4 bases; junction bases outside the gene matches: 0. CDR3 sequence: CASRGLAGYNEQFF. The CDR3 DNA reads TGCGCCAGCAGGGGACTAGCGGGATACAATGAGCAGTTCTTC.

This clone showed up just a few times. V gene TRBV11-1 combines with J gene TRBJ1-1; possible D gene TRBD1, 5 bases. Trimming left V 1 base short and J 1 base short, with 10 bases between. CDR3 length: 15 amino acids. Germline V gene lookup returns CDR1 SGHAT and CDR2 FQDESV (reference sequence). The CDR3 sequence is CASSLGAGSNTEAFF. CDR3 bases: TGTGCCAGCAGCTTAGGGGCAGGGTCGAACACTGAAGCTTTCTTT.

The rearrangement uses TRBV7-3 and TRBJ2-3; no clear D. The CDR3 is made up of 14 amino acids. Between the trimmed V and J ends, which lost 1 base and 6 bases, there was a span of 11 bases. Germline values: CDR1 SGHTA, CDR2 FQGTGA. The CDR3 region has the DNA TGTGCCAGCAGCTTAATGACTTCGTGGGATACGCAGTATTTT. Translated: CASSLMTSWDTQYF.

The DNA for the CDR3 is TGTGCCAGCAGCCCCTCGGACAGGGGGCGCACCGGGGAGCTGTTTTTT. It specifies CASSPSDRGRTGELFF. The chain is built from TRBV7-9 and TRBJ2-2; 11 bases line up with TRBD1. The trim removed 5 bases at V and 4 bases at J, leaving 6 bases unmatched. The CDR3 contains 16 residues. Germline CDR1 reads SEHNR; CDR2 reads FQNEAQ (reference sequence).

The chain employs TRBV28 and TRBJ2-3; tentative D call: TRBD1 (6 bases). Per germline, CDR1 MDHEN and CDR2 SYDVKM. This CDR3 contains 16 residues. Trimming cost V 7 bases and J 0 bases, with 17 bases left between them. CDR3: CASNPAGGQSTDTQYF. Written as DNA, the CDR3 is TGTGCCAGCAATCCGGCTGGCGGACAGAGCACAGATACGCAGTATTTT. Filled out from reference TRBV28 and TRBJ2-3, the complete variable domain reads DVKVTQSSRYLVKRTGEKVFLECVQDMDHENMFWYRQDPGLGLRLIYFSYDVKMKEKGDIPEGYSVSREKKERFSLILESASTNQTSMYLCASNPAGGQSTDTQYFGPGTRLTVL.

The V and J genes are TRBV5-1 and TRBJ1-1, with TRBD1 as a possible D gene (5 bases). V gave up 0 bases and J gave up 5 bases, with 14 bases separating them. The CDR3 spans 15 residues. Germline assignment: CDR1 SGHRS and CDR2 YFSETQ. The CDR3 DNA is TGCGCCAGCAGCTTGGACGGCAGGGTGGGGACTGAAGCTTTCTTT. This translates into CASSLDGRVGTEAFF.

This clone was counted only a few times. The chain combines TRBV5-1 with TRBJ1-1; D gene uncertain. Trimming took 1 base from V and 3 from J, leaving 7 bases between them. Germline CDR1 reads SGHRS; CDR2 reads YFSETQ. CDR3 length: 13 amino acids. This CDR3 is CASSLSSHTEAFF. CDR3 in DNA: TGCGCCAGCAGCTTGTCCTCCCACACTGAAGCTTTCTTT. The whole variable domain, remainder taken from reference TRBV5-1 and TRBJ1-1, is KAGVTQTPRYLIKTRGQQVTLSCSPISGHRSVSWYQQTPGQGLQFLFEYFSETQRNKGNFPGRFSGRQFSNSRSEMNVSTLELGDSALYLCASSLSSHTEAFFGQGTRLTVV.

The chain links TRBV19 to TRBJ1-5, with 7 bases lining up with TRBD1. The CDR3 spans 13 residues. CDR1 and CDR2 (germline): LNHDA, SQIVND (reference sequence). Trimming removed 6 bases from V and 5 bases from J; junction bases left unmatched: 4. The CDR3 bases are TGTGCCAGTAGCGACAGGGAACATCAGCCCCAGCATTTT. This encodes CASSDREHQPQHF.

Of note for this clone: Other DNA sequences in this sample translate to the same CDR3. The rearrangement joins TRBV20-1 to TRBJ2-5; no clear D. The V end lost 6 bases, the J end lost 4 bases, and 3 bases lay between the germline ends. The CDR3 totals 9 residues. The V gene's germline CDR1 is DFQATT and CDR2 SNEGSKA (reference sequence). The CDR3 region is CSAGETQYF. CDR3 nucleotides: TGCAGTGCAGGAGAGACCCAGTACTTC.